A single sample is the source of the 15 T cell receptor beta chains below, sequenced in a study of blood T cells in healthy people across ages. A second PCR, run for about 7 to 12 cycles, used a sample-barcoded 5' primer plus a J-beta primer mix. In TCRdb, the 5' RACE reads were re-called with MiXCR into one record per CDR3 protein. Of 1.5 million to 2 million distinct CDR3 sequences in the sample, 28% were seen once. The sample was blood. The source of these receptors is a woman in her 30s in good health.

This chain links TRBV6-2 or TRBV6-3 with TRBJ2-4; 14 nucleotides match TRBD2. CDR1 is MNHEY, CDR2 SVGEGT, per germline. V dropped 5 bases and J dropped 13; count of bases not matched to a gene: 10. The CDR3 has 15 amino acids. As DNA, the CDR3 is TGTGCCAGCAGTGCGGGACTAGCGGGAGTACGGGAGCAGTACTTC. Translated, it gives CASSAGLAGVREQYF.

The chain recombines TRBV6-1 with TRBJ1-5; tentatively, D is TRBD1 (6 bases). The CDR3 contains 16 residues. CDR1 is MNHNS, CDR2 SASEGT, per germline. V lost 0 bases, J lost 3 bases, and 12 bases lay in between. As DNA, the CDR3 is TGTGCCAGCAGTGAAGCCCGGACAGCCATCAATCAGCCCCAGCATTTT. It yields the protein CASSEARTAINQPQHF.

For this clonotype: Being one base from a much bigger clone, this may be a read error. This chain connects TRBV10-3 to TRBJ2-7; D is ambiguous. The V end was cut by 3 bases, the J end by 2 bases, with 11 bases between. The germline V gene encodes CDR1 ENHRY and CDR2 SYGVKD. This CDR3 is 14 amino acids long. The CDR3 loop reads CAISELGNAYEQYF. The DNA for the CDR3 is TGTGCCATCAGTGAACTGGGTAACGCCTACGAGCAGTACTTC.

This clonotype has at least ten counts. The CDR3 here is CSVLYRLRGYGYTF. CDR3 DNA: TGCAGCGTTCTGTATAGACTCCGGGGCTATGGCTACACCTTC. The V call is TRBV29-1, the J call TRBJ1-2; D not certain. The germline gives CDR1 SQVTM, CDR2 ANQGSEA. Trimming took off 5 bases at V and 4 bases at J, with 17 bases between the two ends. The CDR3 extends over 14 amino acids.

This clonotype was observed a handful of times. The chain carries TRBV29-1 and TRBJ2-2, with a possible D match to TRBD1 (6 bases). CDR1 is SQVTM, CDR2 ANQGSEA, per germline. This CDR3 contains 14 residues. The V end was cut by 1 base, the J end by 5 bases, with 11 bases between. The CDR3 spells CSVEALQGTGELFF. The CDR3 DNA reads as TGCAGCGTTGAAGCGTTACAGGGAACCGGGGAGCTGTTTTTT.

A few counts support this clonotype. This sequence joins TRBV7-9 and TRBJ1-4; D call uncertain. The CDR3 contains 15 residues. Looked up from germline, CDR1 is SEHNR and CDR2 is FQNEAQ (reference sequence). V dropped 1 base and J dropped 4 bases, with 10 bases sitting between them. The CDR3 reads CASSLERVVNEKLFF. DNA of the CDR3: TGTGCCAGCAGCTTAGAAAGGGTCGTTAATGAAAAACTGTTTTTT.

Worth noting for this clonotype: A read error may produce the germline difference seen at one junction end. The chain couples TRBV7-9 to TRBJ2-5; 9 nucleotides agree with TRBD1. Matching the DNA end better, TRBJ2-7 makes the J call doubtful. Germline V gene lookup returns CDR1 SEHNR and CDR2 FQNEAQ (reference sequence). CDR3 length equals 17 residues. The CDR3 sequence: CASSSSSHRGQYYEQYF. In nucleotides, the CDR3 is TGTGCCAGTAGCTCTAGTAGTCACAGGGGGCAGTACTACGAGCAGTACTTC.

CDR3 nucleotides: TGTGCCAGCAGTACCGACGCTGAAGCCGGCTACGAGCAGTACTTC. As protein: CASSTDAEAGYEQYF. The chain employs TRBV28 and TRBJ2-7; unclear D gene. CDR3 length: 15 residues. The V end lost 5 bases, the J end lost 3 bases, and 17 bases lay between the germline ends. Germline V gene data show CDR1 as MDHEN and CDR2 as SYDVKM.

The chain uses TRBV5-1 and TRBJ2-3, with 7 bases that match TRBD2. This CDR3 region has 17 residues. Germline CDR1 and CDR2: SGHRS and YFSETQ. Losses at the gene ends were 0 bases for V and 1 base for J; bases not matched to a gene: 8. The CDR3 region is CASSLAAGAGGTDTQYF. DNA of the CDR3: TGCGCCAGCAGCTTGGCGGCGGGTGCGGGGGGCACAGATACGCAGTATTTT.

A few counts support this clonotype. This chain uses TRBV12-3 or TRBV12-4 with TRBJ2-2, with 10 bases that match TRBD2. The CDR3 totals 16 residues. The junction had 7 bases not matched to a gene; V was cut back by 5 bases and J by 4 bases. DNA of the CDR3: TGTGCCAGCAGTCCCCGGACTAGCGGAACCACCGGGGAGCTGTTTTTT. Translating gives CASSPRTSGTTGELFF.

V is TRBV12-3 or TRBV12-4 and J is TRBJ2-1; a possible D gene is TRBD2 (5 bases). This CDR3 contains 13 residues. Trimming pared 10 bases from V and 7 bases from J, leaving 17 bases between. The CDR3 spells CATSLGVRNEQFF. CDR3 nucleotides: TGTGCCACCTCCCTGGGAGTGCGTAATGAGCAGTTCTTC.

This clonotype was observed many times. At one end the junction does not follow the germline gene, possibly because of a read error. The V and J genes are TRBV7-2 and TRBJ1-2; D remains unclear. The germline V gene has CDR1 SGHTA and CDR2 FQGNSA. This CDR3 contains 11 residues. CDR3 coding DNA: TGCGCCAGCAGCATAGGCTATGGCTACACCTTC. Amino acid sequence: CASSIGYGYTF. The whole variable domain, remainder taken from reference TRBV7-2 and TRBJ1-2, is GAGVSQSPSNKVTEKGKDVELRCDPISGHTALYWYRQSLGQGLEFLIYFQGNSAPDKSGLPSDRFSAERTGGSVSTLTIQRTQQEDSAVYLCASSIGYGYTFGSGTRLTVV.

In its sample, this clonotype was seen a few times. The gene calls are TRBV5-1 and TRBJ1-2; 8 bases fit TRBD1. Germline V lookup: CDR1 SGHRS, CDR2 YFSETQ. The V and J ends lost 0 bases and 3 bases, in that order; junction bases with no gene match: 10. This CDR3 comprises 17 residues. CDR3 nucleotide sequence: TGCGCCAGCAGCTTGGCCAACTCAGGGGGCGCCGACTATGGCTACACCTTC. This sequence encodes CASSLANSGGADYGYTF. Looking up the rest from reference TRBV5-1 and TRBJ1-2 gives the full variable domain: KAGVTQTPRYLIKTRGQQVTLSCSPISGHRSVSWYQQTPGQGLQFLFEYFSETQRNKGNFPGRFSGRQFSNSRSEMNVSTLELGDSALYLCASSLANSGGADYGYTFGSGTRLTVV.

The chain couples TRBV12-3 or TRBV12-4 to TRBJ1-5; D call uncertain. Trimming left V 0 bases short and J 4 bases short, with 10 bases between. The CDR3 is made up of 15 amino acids. The DNA of the CDR3 is TGTGCCAGCAGTTTAGCGCGTGGCAGGAATCAGCCCCAGCATTTT. Translated, it gives CASSLARGRNQPQHF.

The sample holds a few counts of this clonotype. One junction end does not reproduce the germline sequence, and a read error may be involved. The chain combines TRBV9 with TRBJ2-7, with D perhaps matching TRBD2 (5 bases). Looked up from germline, CDR1 is SGDLS and CDR2 is YYNGEE. This CDR3 contains 14 residues. The CDR3 region has the DNA TGTGCCAGCAGCGTAGCCGGGAATCCCTACGAGCGGTACTTC. Translating gives CASSVAGNPYERYF.